These 23 T cell receptor beta chains share one sample of origin, sequenced in a study of molecular identifiers for immune sequencing clone quantification. In TCRdb, the PCR reads were re-called with MiXCR into one record per CDR3 protein. The data hold about 500,000 distinct CDR3 sequences, with 20% to 25% observed a single time. Input material: naive CD8+ T cells from blood, with Jurkat cell RNA spiked in. Subset denoted: FACS-sorted CD8+CD4-CCR7+CD45RA+ naive T cells. These receptors were taken from a human donor in good health. Some libraries in this study had Jurkat cell RNA spiked in.

The chain uses TRBV6-2 or TRBV6-3 and TRBJ2-5; D call uncertain. The CDR3 is made up of 14 amino acids. The V end was cut by 5 bases, the J end by 2 bases, with 12 bases between. Germline V CDR1 and CDR2: MNHEY, SVGEGT. Here the CDR3 reads CASSAAVRQETQYF. Here the CDR3 DNA reads TGTGCCAGCAGTGCCGCGGTAAGGCAAGAGACCCAGTACTTC.

The gene calls are TRBV11-2 and TRBJ2-7, with 10 bases matching TRBD1. The junction had 13 bases not matched to a gene; V was cut back by 4 bases and J by 4 bases. CDR3 length equals 17 residues. Looked up from germline, CDR1 is SGHAT and CDR2 is FQNNGV. The CDR3, as DNA: TGTGCCAGCAGCTCCGGGCCGGGACAGGGGATAGGATACGAGCAGTACTTC. This sequence encodes CASSSGPGQGIGYEQYF.

This clonotype was found once. Relative to the germline gene, one junction end is altered; a read error may explain this. The rearrangement uses TRBV28 and TRBJ2-3; 7 bases map to TRBD2. CDR1 is MDHEN, CDR2 SYDVKM, per germline. The CDR3 runs 16 residues. CDR3 DNA sequence: TGTGCCAGCAGTTTAAGGGCTAGCGGCGGTAAAGATGCGCAGTATTTT. This encodes CASSLRASGGKDAQYF. The whole variable domain, remainder taken from reference TRBV28 and TRBJ2-3, is DVKVTQSSRYLVKRTGEKVFLECVQDMDHENMFWYRQDPGLGLRLIYFSYDVKMKEKGDIPEGYSVSREKKERFSLILESASTNQTSMYLCASSLRASGGKDAQYFGPGTRLTVL.

This clonotype showed up just a few times. This sequence joins TRBV14 and TRBJ1-2, with D unresolved. The germline CDR1 and CDR2 sequences are SGHDN and FVKESK. V lost 8 bases and J lost 4, with 17 bases in between. There are 14 residues in the CDR3. The CDR3 here is CASSPWSLSYGYTF. CDR3 in DNA: TGTGCCAGCTCCCCGTGGAGTTTGAGCTATGGCTACACCTTC.

At least ten counts were recorded for this clonotype. V and J are TRBV6-2 or TRBV6-3 and TRBJ2-7, with D unclear. The V and J ends lost 0 bases and 6 bases respectively, with 3 bases between them. Germline V gene data show CDR1 as MNHEY and CDR2 as SVGEGT. The length of the CDR3 is 11 residues. The CDR3 sequence is CASSYSGEQYF. The CDR3, as DNA: TGTGCCAGCAGTTACTCGGGCGAGCAGTACTTC.

There are many counts of this clonotype. This rearrangement joins TRBV4-3 to TRBJ2-1; 9 positions agree with TRBD2. CDR3 size: 17 residues. J was trimmed by 9 bases and V by 4 bases; bases with no gene match: 16. The germline V gene encodes CDR1 LGHNA and CDR2 YSLEER. The CDR3 spells CASSLRSLAGSVVEQFF. The CDR3 coding sequence is TGCGCCAGCAGCCTGAGATCTCTAGCGGGATCAGTGGTTGAGCAGTTCTTC.

This clonotype has more than one count but fewer than ten. The CDR3 nucleotides are TGCAGTGCTAGGGACACCCCCTACGAGCAGTACTTC. Residues: CSARDTPYEQYF. V is TRBV20-1 and J is TRBJ2-7; perhaps TRBD1 as D (5 bases). The CDR3 is made up of 12 amino acids. Per the germline V gene, CDR1 is DFQATT and CDR2 is SNEGSKA (reference sequence). V lost 3 bases and J 2 bases, leaving 8 bases between the germline ends.

This clonotype was detected ten times or more. The chain joins TRBV20-1 to TRBJ2-3; D uncertain. V lost 0 bases and J lost 8, with 6 bases in between. The CDR3 totals 11 residues. Germline values: CDR1 DFQATT, CDR2 SNEGSKA (reference sequence). CDR3 amino acids: CSAREIGTQYF. DNA of the CDR3: TGCAGTGCTAGAGAAATTGGTACGCAGTATTTT.

In this sample, this clonotype turned up many times. This chain joins TRBV7-9 and TRBJ1-1; D not certain. V gave up 5 bases and J gave up 4 bases, with 14 bases separating them. CDR1 and CDR2 from the germline V gene are SEHNR and FQNEAQ (reference sequence). This CDR3 is built from 14 residues. CDR3 protein: CASSEGGVSTEAFF. Here the CDR3 DNA reads TGTGCCAGCAGCGAAGGTGGGGTAAGCACTGAAGCTTTCTTT.

This clonotype was seen a few times. The chain employs TRBV9 and TRBJ2-2; D may be TRBD1 (5 bases). Trimming took off 6 bases at V and 4 bases at J, with 13 bases between the two ends. The CDR3 length is 14 residues. Germline CDR1 and CDR2: SGDLS and YYNGEE. Here the CDR3 reads CASTQGRVTGELFF. The CDR3 nucleotides read TGTGCCAGCACCCAGGGTCGGGTCACCGGGGAGCTGTTTTTT.

On this clonotype itself: This may come from a read error, since a much larger clone is one base off. The V and J genes are TRBV6-4 and TRBJ2-3, with D maybe TRBD2 (6 bases). The V gene lost 5 bases and the J gene lost 6 bases, with 21 bases spanning the gap. The CDR3 spans 16 residues. CDR1 and CDR2 (germline): MRHNA, SNTAGT. In DNA form, the CDR3 reads TGTGCCAGCAGTAAAGATGTAGGAGGGGACGAGGATACGCAGTATTTT. Amino acid sequence: CASSKDVGGDEDTQYF.

This clonotype showed up many times. The J gene is TRBJ2-4, the V gene TRBV27, with D possibly TRBD1 on 5 matching bases. Per the germline V gene, CDR1 is MNHEY and CDR2 is SMNVEV (reference sequence). The CDR3 is made up of 15 amino acids. With 5 bases removed from V and 1 base from J, the gap between germline ends came to 12 bases. The CDR3 DNA is TGTGCCAGCAGTCAAACAGGAGTTGCCAAAAACATTCAGTACTTC. Its translation: CASSQTGVAKNIQYF.

There are many counts of this clonotype. The rearrangement uses TRBV10-3 and TRBJ2-7; no clear D. In germline, CDR1 is ENHRY, CDR2 SYGVKD. V lost 4 bases, J lost 3 bases, and 13 bases lay in between. The CDR3 spans 14 residues. The CDR3: CAISVELSGYEQYF. CDR3 sequence (DNA): TGTGCCATCAGTGTCGAGTTATCGGGCTACGAGCAGTACTTC.

This clonotype was found many times. The CDR3 coding sequence is TGCAGCGTTGAACCCAGAAACACTGAAGCTTTCTTT. As protein: CSVEPRNTEAFF. J is TRBJ1-1 and V is TRBV29-1; unclear D gene. The CDR3 contains 12 residues. The V gene's germline CDR1 is SQVTM and CDR2 ANQGSEA. V shed 2 bases and J shed 2 bases, with 6 bases lying between them.

This clonotype was seen only a few times. This chain links TRBV19 with TRBJ2-7; D possibly uses TRBD1 or TRBD2 (5 bases each). The V and J ends lost 4 bases and 4 bases respectively, with 20 bases between them. Germline-derived CDR1 and CDR2 are LNHDA and SQIVND (reference sequence). CDR3 length: 16 residues. CDR3 sequence: CASSTGDRGSVYEQYF. In nucleotides, the CDR3 is TGTGCCAGTAGTACCGGGGACCGCGGGTCCGTTTACGAGCAGTACTTC. The variable domain in full, completed from reference TRBV19 and TRBJ2-7, reads DGGITQSPKYLFRKEGQNVTLSCEQNLNHDAMYWYRQDPGQGLRLIYYSQIVNDFQKGDIAEGYSVSREKKESFPLTVTSAQKNPTAFYLCASSTGDRGSVYEQYFGPGTRLTVT.

This clonotype came up many times. This chain's CDR3 is CASSSKMTSGEKLFF. The CDR3 coding sequence is TGTGCCAGCAGCTCTAAAATGACAAGCGGTGAAAAACTGTTTTTT. The chain combines TRBV7-9 with TRBJ1-4; D gene uncertain. The CDR3 has 15 amino acids. CDR1 SEHNR and CDR2 FQNEAQ come from the germline V gene (reference sequence). Trimming removed 4 bases from V and 7 bases from J, with 16 bases in between.

A note on this clonotype: A much larger clone sits a single nucleotide away, making a read error possible. The J gene is TRBJ2-7, the V gene TRBV4-3; 8 nucleotides agree with TRBD1. With V trimmed by 2 bases and J by 0 bases, 3 bases remained unmatched. This CDR3 spans 15 amino acids. Germline V lookup: CDR1 LGHNA, CDR2 YSLEER. This CDR3 is CASSQNRGSSYEQYF. CDR3 sequence (DNA): TGCGCCAGCAGCCAAAACAGGGGGAGCTCCTACGAGCAGTACTTC.

This clonotype has at least ten counts. This chain links TRBV20-1 with TRBJ1-5; no clear D gene. The CDR3 consists of 13 residues. CDR1 and CDR2 (germline): DFQATT, SNEGSKA (reference sequence). V lost 0 bases and J lost 3, with 6 bases in between. The CDR3 here is CSARDENNQPQHF. CDR3 bases: TGCAGTGCTAGAGATGAGAACAATCAGCCCCAGCATTTT.

The V gene is TRBV12-3 or TRBV12-4, the J gene TRBJ2-6, with 7 positions matching TRBD1. The CDR3 contains 17 residues. V lost 1 base, J lost 4 bases, and 7 bases stayed unmatched. The CDR3 sequence is CASSLETGSNGANVLTF. CDR3 DNA: TGTGCCAGCAGTTTAGAGACAGGGTCTAACGGGGCCAACGTCCTGACTTTC.

Notes on this clonotype: This may arise from a read error, as a much more abundant clone is one base away. This chain joins TRBV12-3 or TRBV12-4 and TRBJ2-7; D unresolved. The CDR3 sequence is 15 residues long. The CDR3 DNA sequence: TGTGCCGGCAGCTCCTCAATGGGGTTACCCTACGAGCAGTACTTC. It is translated as CAGSSSMGLPYEQYF.

This clonotype was detected a few times. The V call is TRBV11-2, the J call TRBJ2-3, with 7 bases matching TRBD2. V lost 6 bases, J lost 4 bases, and 10 bases stayed unmatched. Germline V gene lookup returns CDR1 SGHAT and CDR2 FQNNGV. This CDR3 is 15 amino acids long. DNA for the CDR3: TGTGCCAGCAGGGACACGGGGGGAGGGGCAGATACGCAGTATTTT. This translates into CASRDTGGGADTQYF.

In the case of this clonotype: This may come from a read error, since a much larger clone is one base off. CDR3 sequence (DNA): TGTGACAGCAGGCCCCTGTTTCCTAACACTGAAGCTTTCTTT. This translates into CDSRPLFPNTEAFF. The chain recombines TRBV14 with TRBJ1-1; D gene unclear. This CDR3 is 14 amino acids long. Germline lookup yields CDR1 SGHDN and CDR2 FVKESK.

This clonotype has more than one count but fewer than ten. The CDR3 region has the DNA TGTGCCAGCAGTCCCTCCCTATACCACACAGATACGCAGTATTTT. Amino acid sequence: CASSPSLYHTDTQYF. The chain recombines TRBV27 with TRBJ2-3; the D is unclear. V gave up 5 bases and J gave up 2 bases, with 14 bases separating them. This CDR3 is 15 amino acids long. In germline, CDR1 is MNHEY, CDR2 SMNVEV (reference sequence).